This T cell receptor beta chain was recovered during a study of blood T cell repertoires in COVID-19. In the study overall: Acute-phase and convalescent COVID-19 samples originated in the United States, Italy and Spain.

Per the original data handling: Reference gene primer amplification in the assay estimated nucleated cell counts. Clones were read by immunoSEQ multiplex PCR, and TCRdb kept only the in-frame ones, dropping some. The V and J calls and clone size come from that table; D and trimming were worked out from the DNA. The table lists 100,000 or so clones, roughly 92% of them singletons. The CDR3 is made up of 19 amino acids. Germline-derived CDR1 and CDR2 are MNHEY and SMNVEV (reference sequence). Germline trimming cut 4 bases from V and 2 bases from J; bases unmatched to any gene: 15. This rearrangement joins TRBV27 to TRBJ1-5; 9 bases are a match to TRBD1. The origin of this receptor is a man between 65 and 85 years old with acute or convalescent COVID-19. The sample comprised peripheral blood. CDR3 region: CASSSILDRGYYGNQPQHF. CDR3 bases: TGTGCCAGCAGTTCGATCCTGGACAGGGGATATTATGGCAATCAGCCCCAGCATTTT.